This T cell receptor beta chain was found in a study of T cells after yellow fever vaccination (dated by TCRdb to the late 2010s). Study-wide context: Libraries from fractions with low cell numbers were prepared with the SMART-Seq v4 Ultra Low Input RNA kit. Two healthy male donors, one aged 18 to 30 and one aged 30 to 39 years, were included in the cohort. Blood was collected at multiple timepoints before and after primary and secondary immunization, and bulk PBMC replicates and cell subsets were isolated. To follow T-cell clones before and after both primary and booster YFV17D yellow fever vaccination, bulk TCR alpha and beta repertoires underwent longitudinal sequencing. Broader findings and caveats from the paper: After the booster, most clones that had expanded after primary vaccination were detected again (over 95% of CD4 and around nine tenths of CD8), suggesting broad maintenance of memory. The study included only a couple of donors, which limits how far the findings can be generalized. Compared with the primary T-cell response, the secondary T-cell response was faster but weaker, reaching its peak on day 5 rather than on day 15. FACS-sorted repertoires could contain abundant contaminating clonotypes from the bulk population, so computational filtering was required. A small share of clonotypes occurred in both CD4 and CD8 compartments, likely arising from convergent recombination.

The treatment or condition label corresponds to: live attenuated yellow fever vaccine strain. Two biological replicates of bulk PBMCs were collected at each blood-draw timepoint. A standard Ficoll-Paque protocol was used to isolate PBMCs from peripheral blood. RNA was extracted with TriZol from bulk PBMCs, CD4 and CD8 fractions, and dextramer-positive and dextramer-negative fractions. These reads were obtained on an Illumina NovaSeq 6000. Synthesis of TCR cDNA relied on 5'RACE template switching, a step that introduced a universal primer site along with unique molecular identifiers. cDNA synthesis was primed from both the TCR alpha and TCR beta constant segments. Library amplification used two PCR steps, and the second PCR step added sample barcodes and sequencing adapters. Libraries were sequenced on Illumina HiSeq 2500 (2x100 bp) or NovaSeq (2x150 bp). The authors' analysis ran thus. Reads were demultiplexed and collapsed into UMI consensus sequences with MIGEC, and V(D)J alignment was performed with MiXCR. Vaccine-responding clonotypes were defined with edgeR using replicate PBMC samples, requiring FDR below 0.01 and a log2 fold change above 5 up to day 15. Each bulk clonotype was labeled CD4 or CD8 based on which sequenced repertoire, CD4 or CD8, contained the clonotype at higher abundance. TCRdb passed the public sequencing reads through fastp at Q25 and MiXCR, retaining productive beta sequences. Each entry is one CDR3 protein sequence, shown with its most common DNA and genes. It is TCRdb's table, rather than the study itself, that gives the V and J calls and clone size. This sample is represented by some 420,000 distinct CDR3 sequences; 18% of them were singletons. The top ten constitute roughly a sixth of the sample.

A few counts support this clonotype. Its antigen target is currently unknown. Base qualities are missing; no much larger clone stands one base away. Counted from cysteine to phenylalanine, this CDR3 has 14 amino acids. Here the CDR3 DNA is all that survives: 42 bases in frame from base 1. Trimming at the junction amounts to 5 bases on V and 0 bases on J, and the germline ends lie 10 bases apart. Via the germline V gene (reference sequence), CDR1 is MNHEY and CDR2 SMNVEV. The receptor comes from a man aged 18 to 29 who received the YFV17D yellow fever vaccine. The V gene is TRBV27 and the J gene is TRBJ1-2; a weak D assignment points to TRBD1 (5 bases agree). Here the sequenced sample was PBMCs, taken before the yellow fever booster vaccination. The nucleotides are TGTGCCAGCAGTGCGACAGCCCCTAACTATGGCTACACCTTC. Protein translation: CASSATAPNYGYTF.